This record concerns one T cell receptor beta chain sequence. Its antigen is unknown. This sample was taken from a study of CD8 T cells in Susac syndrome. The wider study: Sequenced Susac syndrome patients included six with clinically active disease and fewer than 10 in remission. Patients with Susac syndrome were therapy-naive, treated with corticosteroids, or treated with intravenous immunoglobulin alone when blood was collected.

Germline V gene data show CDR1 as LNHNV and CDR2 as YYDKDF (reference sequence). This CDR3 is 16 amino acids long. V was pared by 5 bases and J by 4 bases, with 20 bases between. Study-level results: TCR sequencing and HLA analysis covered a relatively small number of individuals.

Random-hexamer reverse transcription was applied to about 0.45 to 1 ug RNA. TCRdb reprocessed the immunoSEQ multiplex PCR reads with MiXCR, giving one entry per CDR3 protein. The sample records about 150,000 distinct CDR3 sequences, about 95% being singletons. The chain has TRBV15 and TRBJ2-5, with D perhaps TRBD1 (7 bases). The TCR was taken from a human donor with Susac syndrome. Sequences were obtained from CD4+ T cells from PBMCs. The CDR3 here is CATSQGGRGLRETQYF. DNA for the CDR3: TGTGCCACCAGCCAGGGGGGCAGGGGCCTCCGAGAGACCCAGTACTTC.